This T cell receptor beta chain was sequenced for a study of shared clonotypes between healthy human individuals. Several immunoSEQ 96-well plates shared each subset's DNA, each plate a replicate. Repertoires were generated with immunoSEQ multiplex PCR, while TCRdb's copy carries only in-frame clones and drops some. The data show fewer than 1.6 million clones, with just under 99% seen just once and around 0.33% held by the top ten. The CDR3 has 14 amino acids. V lost 1 base and J lost 5, with 9 bases in between. Germline CDR1 SGHNT, CDR2 YYREEE (reference sequence). Sequences were obtained from naive CD4+ T cells sorted from blood. The subset denotes: CD45RA+ positively selected. V usage is TRBV5-4 and J usage is TRBJ1-4; D unresolved. This TCR derives from a young man in good health. CDR3 DNA sequence: TGTGCCAGCAGCTTGCGGCAGTCCAATGAAAAACTGTTTTTT. Its protein is CASSLRQSNEKLFF.